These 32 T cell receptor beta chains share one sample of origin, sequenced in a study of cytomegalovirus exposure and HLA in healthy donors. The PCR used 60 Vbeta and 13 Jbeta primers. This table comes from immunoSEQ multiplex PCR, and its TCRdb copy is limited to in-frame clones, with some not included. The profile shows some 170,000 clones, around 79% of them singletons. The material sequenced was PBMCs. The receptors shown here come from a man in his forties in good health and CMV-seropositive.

Here the CDR3 reads CAWTRGLGTEAFF. CDR3 nucleotide sequence: TGTGCCTGGACAAGAGGGTTAGGCACTGAAGCTTTCTTT. The chain links TRBV30 to TRBJ1-1; D call uncertain. This CDR3 region has 13 residues. V shed 4 bases and J shed 4 bases, with 13 bases lying between them. Germline CDR1 is GTSNPN and CDR2 is SVGIG (reference sequence).

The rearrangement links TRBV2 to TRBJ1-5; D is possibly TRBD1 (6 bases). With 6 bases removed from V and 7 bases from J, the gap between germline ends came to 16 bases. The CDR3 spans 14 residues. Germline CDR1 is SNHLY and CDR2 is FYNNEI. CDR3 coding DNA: TGTGCCAGCAGAGCTACAGGGTGGGACCAGCCCCAGCATTTT. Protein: CASRATGWDQPQHF. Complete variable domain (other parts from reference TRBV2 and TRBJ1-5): EPEVTQTPSHQVTQMGQEVILRCVPISNHLYFYWYRQILGQKVEFLVSFYNNEISEKSEIFDDQFSVERPDGSNFTLKIRSTKLEDSAMYFCASRATGWDQPQHFGDGTRLSIL.

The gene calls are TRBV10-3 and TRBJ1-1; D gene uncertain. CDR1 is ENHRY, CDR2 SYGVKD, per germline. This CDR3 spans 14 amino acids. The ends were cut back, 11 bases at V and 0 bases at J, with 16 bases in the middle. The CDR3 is CAAGSVYMNTEAFF. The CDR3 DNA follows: TGTGCCGCGGGGTCTGTTTACATGAACACTGAAGCTTTCTTT.

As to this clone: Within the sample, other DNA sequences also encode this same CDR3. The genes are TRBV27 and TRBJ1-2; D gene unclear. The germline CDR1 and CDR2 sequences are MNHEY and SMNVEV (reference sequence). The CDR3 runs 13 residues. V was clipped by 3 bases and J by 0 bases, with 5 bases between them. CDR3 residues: CASSFGANYGYTF. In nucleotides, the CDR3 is TGTGCCAGCAGTTTCGGGGCTAACTATGGCTACACCTTC.

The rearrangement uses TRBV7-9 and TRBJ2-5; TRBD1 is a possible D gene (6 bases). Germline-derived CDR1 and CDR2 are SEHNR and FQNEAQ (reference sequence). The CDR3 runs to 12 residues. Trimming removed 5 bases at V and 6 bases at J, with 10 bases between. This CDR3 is CASSPQGQTQYF. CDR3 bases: TGTGCCAGCAGCCCGCAGGGGCAGACCCAGTACTTC.

CDR3 coding DNA: TGTGCCAGCCGGGGGGCGGCGGAATACGAGCAGTACTTC. It translates to CASRGAAEYEQYF. V gene TRBV11-3 combines with J gene TRBJ2-7; possibly TRBD2 for D (7 bases). V lost 8 bases to trimming and J lost 4 bases, with 15 bases between them. The CDR3 contains 13 residues. Germline assignment: CDR1 SGHNT and CDR2 YENEEA.

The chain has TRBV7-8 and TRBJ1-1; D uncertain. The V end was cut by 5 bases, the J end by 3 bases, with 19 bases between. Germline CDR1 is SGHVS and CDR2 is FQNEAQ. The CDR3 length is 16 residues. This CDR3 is CASSQRKVFLDTEAFF. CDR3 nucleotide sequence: TGTGCCAGCAGCCAGAGGAAGGTTTTTCTGGACACTGAAGCTTTCTTT.

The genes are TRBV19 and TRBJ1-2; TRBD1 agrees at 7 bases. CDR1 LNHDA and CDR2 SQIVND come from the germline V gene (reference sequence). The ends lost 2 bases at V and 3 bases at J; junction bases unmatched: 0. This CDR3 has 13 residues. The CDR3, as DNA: TGTGCCAGTAGTATAACAGGGGACTATGGCTACACCTTC. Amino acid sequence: CASSITGDYGYTF.

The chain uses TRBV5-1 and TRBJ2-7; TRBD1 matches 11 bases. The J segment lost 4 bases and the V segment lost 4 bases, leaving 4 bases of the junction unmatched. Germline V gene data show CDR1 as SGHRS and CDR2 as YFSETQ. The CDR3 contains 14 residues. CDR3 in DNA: TGCGCCAGCAGCGACGGGACAGGGGGTTACGAGCAGTACTTC. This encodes CASSDGTGGYEQYF.

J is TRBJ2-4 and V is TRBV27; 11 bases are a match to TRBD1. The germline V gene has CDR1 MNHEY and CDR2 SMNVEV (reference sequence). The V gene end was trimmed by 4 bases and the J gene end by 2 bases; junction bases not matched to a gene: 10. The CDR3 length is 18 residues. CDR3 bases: TGTGCCAGCAGTTCTTACCGGACAGGGGGCTGGTCCAAAAACATTCAGTACTTC. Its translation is CASSSYRTGGWSKNIQYF.

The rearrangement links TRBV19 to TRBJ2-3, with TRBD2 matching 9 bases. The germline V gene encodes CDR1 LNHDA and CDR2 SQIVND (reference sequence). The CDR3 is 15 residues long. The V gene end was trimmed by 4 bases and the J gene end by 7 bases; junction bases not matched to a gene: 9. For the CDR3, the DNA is TGTGCCAGTAGTACCTCGTCTAGCGGGAAATATACGCAGTATTTT. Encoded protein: CASSTSSSGKYTQYF.

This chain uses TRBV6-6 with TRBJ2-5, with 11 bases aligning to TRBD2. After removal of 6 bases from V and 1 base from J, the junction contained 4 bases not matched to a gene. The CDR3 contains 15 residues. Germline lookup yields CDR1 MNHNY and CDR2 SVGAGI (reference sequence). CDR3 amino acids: CASRTSGDPQETQYF. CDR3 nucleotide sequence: TGTGCCAGCAGGACTAGCGGGGACCCCCAAGAGACCCAGTACTTC.

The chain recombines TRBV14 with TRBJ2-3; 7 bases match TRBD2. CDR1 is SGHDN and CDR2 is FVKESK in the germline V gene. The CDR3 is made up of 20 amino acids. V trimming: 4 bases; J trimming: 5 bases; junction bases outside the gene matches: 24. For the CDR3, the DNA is TGTGCCAGCAGCCGAAGACTCCGCGGTGTTGGTGTTGCGGGAGTAGATACGCAGTATTTT. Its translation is CASSRRLRGVGVAGVDTQYF.

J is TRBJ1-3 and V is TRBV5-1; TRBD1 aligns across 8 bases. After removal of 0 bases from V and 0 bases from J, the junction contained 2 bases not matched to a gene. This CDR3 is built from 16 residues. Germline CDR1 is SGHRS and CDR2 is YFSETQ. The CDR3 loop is CASSLGDRPSGNTIYF. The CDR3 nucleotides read TGCGCCAGCAGCTTGGGGGACAGGCCCTCTGGAAACACCATATATTTT.

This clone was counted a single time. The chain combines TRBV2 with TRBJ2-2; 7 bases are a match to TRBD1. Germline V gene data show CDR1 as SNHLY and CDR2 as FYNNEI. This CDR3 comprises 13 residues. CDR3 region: CAGAGGETGELFF. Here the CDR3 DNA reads TGTGCTGGGGCAGGGGGTGAGACCGGGGAGCTGTTTTTT.

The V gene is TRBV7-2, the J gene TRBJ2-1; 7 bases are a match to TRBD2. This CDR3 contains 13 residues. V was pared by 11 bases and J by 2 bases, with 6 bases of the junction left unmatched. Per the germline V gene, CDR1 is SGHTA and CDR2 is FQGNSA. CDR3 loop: CAGATSAYNEQFF. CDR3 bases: TGTGCCGGGGCTACTAGCGCCTACAATGAGCAGTTCTTC. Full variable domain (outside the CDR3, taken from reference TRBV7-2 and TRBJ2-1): GAGVSQSPSNKVTEKGKDVELRCDPISGHTALYWYRQSLGQGLEFLIYFQGNSAPDKSGLPSDRFSAERTGGSVSTLTIQRTQQEDSAVYLCAGATSAYNEQFFGPGTRLTVL.

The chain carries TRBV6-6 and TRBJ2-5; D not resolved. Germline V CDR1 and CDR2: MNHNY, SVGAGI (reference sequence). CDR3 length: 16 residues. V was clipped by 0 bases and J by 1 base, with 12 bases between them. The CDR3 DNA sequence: TGTGCCAGCAGTTACTCGAGTGCTAGAGGCCAAGAGACCCAGTACTTC. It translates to CASSYSSARGQETQYF.

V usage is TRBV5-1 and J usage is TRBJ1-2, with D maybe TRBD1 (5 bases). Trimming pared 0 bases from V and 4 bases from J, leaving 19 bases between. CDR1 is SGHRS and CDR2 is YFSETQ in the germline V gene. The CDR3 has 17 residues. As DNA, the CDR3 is TGCGCCAGCAGCTTGGCGGGAGTAGTCACAGGCTCCTATGGCTACACCTTC. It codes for CASSLAGVVTGSYGYTF.

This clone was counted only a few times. The chain's CDR3 is CAISATLLAGTGELFF. Here the CDR3 DNA reads TGTGCCATCAGCGCCACGTTACTAGCGGGAACCGGGGAGCTGTTTTTT. The chain uses TRBV10-3 and TRBJ2-2; 10 nucleotides match TRBD2. V lost 6 bases, J lost 5 bases, and 9 bases stayed unmatched. The CDR3 has 16 residues. CDR1 ENHRY and CDR2 SYGVKD come from the germline V gene.

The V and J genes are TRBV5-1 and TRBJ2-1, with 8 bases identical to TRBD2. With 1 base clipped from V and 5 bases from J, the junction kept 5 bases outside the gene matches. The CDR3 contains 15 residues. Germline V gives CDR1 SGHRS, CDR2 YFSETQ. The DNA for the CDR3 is TGCGCCAGCAGCTTGCTGGGACTAGACCACAATGAGCAGTTCTTC. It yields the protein CASSLLGLDHNEQFF.

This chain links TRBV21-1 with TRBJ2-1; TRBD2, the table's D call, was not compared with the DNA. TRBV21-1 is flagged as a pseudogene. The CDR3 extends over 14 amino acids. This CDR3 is CASSKYRGRNEQFF. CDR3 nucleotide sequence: TGTGCCAGCAGCAAATACCGGGGGAGGAATGAGCAGTTCTTC.

CDR3 nucleotides: TGCGCCAGCAGCTTGGTTCCTTCCAAAAACATTCAGTACTTC. This sequence encodes CASSLVPSKNIQYF. J is TRBJ2-4 and V is TRBV5-1; no reliable D call. V was pared by 0 bases and J by 2 bases, with 6 bases between. Looked up from germline, CDR1 is SGHRS and CDR2 is YFSETQ. This CDR3 has 14 amino acids. The complete variable domain, with remaining parts taken from reference TRBV5-1 and TRBJ2-4, reads KAGVTQTPRYLIKTRGQQVTLSCSPISGHRSVSWYQQTPGQGLQFLFEYFSETQRNKGNFPGRFSGRQFSNSRSEMNVSTLELGDSALYLCASSLVPSKNIQYFGAGTRLSVL.

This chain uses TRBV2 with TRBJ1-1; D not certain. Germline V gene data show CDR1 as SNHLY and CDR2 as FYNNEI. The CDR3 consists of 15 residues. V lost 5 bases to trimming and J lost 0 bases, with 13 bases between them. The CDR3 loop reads CASSPYRHLNTEAFF. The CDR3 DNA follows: TGTGCCAGCAGTCCATACAGACATCTGAACACTGAAGCTTTCTTT. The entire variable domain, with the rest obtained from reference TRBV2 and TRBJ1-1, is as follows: EPEVTQTPSHQVTQMGQEVILRCVPISNHLYFYWYRQILGQKVEFLVSFYNNEISEKSEIFDDQFSVERPDGSNFTLKIRSTKLEDSAMYFCASSPYRHLNTEAFFGQGTRLTVV.

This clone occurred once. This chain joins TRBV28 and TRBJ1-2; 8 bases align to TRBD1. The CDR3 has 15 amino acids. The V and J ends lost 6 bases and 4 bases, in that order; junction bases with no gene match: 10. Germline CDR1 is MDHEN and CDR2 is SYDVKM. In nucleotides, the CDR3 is TGTGCCAGCAGCGTAGTACAGACAGGGGCCTATGGCTACACCTTC. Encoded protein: CASSVVQTGAYGYTF.

CDR3 in DNA: TGTGCCAGTAGTATTGAGGACAGGGACAGTCAGCCCCAGCATTTT. It encodes CASSIEDRDSQPQHF. The V gene is TRBV19, the J gene TRBJ1-5; TRBD1 aligns across 8 bases. The CDR3 consists of 15 residues. Germline trimming cut 3 bases from V and 6 bases from J; bases unmatched to any gene: 7. Germline V gene data show CDR1 as LNHDA and CDR2 as SQIVND (reference sequence).

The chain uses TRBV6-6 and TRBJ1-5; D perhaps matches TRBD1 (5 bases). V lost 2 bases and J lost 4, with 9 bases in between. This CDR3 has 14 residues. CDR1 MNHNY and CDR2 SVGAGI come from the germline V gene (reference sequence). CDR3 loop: CASSYRGENQPQHF. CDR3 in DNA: TGTGCCAGCAGTTACAGGGGCGAGAATCAGCCCCAGCATTTT.

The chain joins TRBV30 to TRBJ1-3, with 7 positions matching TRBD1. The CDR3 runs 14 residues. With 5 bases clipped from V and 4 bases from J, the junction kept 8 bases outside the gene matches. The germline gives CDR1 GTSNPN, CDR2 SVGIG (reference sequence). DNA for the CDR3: TGTGCCTGGGTCACAGGGGCGGCCGGAAACACCATATATTTT. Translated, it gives CAWVTGAAGNTIYF. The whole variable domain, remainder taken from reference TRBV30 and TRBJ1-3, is SQTIHQWPATLVQPVGSPLSLECTVEGTSNPNLYWYRQAAGRGLQLLFYSVGIGQISSEVPQNLSASRPQDRQFILSSKKLLLSDSGFYLCAWVTGAAGNTIYFGEGSWLTVV.

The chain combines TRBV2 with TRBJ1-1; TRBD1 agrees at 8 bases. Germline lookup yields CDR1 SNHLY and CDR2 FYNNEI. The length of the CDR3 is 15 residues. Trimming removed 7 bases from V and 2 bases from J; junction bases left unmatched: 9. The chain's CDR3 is CASTDRVVGNTEAFF. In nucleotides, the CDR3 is TGTGCCAGCACGGACAGGGTTGTTGGAAACACTGAAGCTTTCTTT.

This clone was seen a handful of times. This CDR3 reads CAWSSDNTEAFF. CDR3 DNA sequence: TGTGCCTGGAGTTCAGATAACACTGAAGCTTTCTTT. V and J are TRBV30 and TRBJ1-1, with no clear D. The V gene lost 2 bases and the J gene lost 2 bases, with 6 bases spanning the gap. This CDR3 region has 12 residues. Germline V CDR1 and CDR2: GTSNPN, SVGIG (reference sequence).

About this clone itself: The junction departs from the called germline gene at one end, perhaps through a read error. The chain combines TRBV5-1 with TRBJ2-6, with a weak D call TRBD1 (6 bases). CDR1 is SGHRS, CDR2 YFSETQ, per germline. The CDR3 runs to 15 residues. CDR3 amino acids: CASSLQGSGANGLTF. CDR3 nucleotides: TGCGCCAGCAGCTTACAGGGCTCTGGGGCCAACGGCCTGACTTTC.

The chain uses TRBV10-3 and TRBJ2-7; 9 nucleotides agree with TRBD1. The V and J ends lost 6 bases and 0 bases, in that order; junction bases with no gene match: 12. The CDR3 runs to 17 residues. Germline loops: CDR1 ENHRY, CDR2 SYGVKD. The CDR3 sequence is CAIRGTGLASYSYEQYF. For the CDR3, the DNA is TGTGCCATCAGGGGGACAGGGCTAGCGTCGTACTCCTACGAGCAGTACTTC.

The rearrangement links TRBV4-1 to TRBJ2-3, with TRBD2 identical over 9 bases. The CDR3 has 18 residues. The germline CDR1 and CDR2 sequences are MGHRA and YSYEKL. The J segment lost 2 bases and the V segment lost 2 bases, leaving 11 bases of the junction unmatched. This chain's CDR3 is CASSQRITTSGNTDTQYF. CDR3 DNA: TGCGCCAGCAGCCAAAGGATTACGACTAGCGGCAACACAGATACGCAGTATTTT.